These T cell receptor beta chains were read from a single sample in a study of CD8 T cell repertoires and HIV-1 epitope variants. Assay: immunoSEQ multiplex PCR; the TCRdb copy retains only in-frame clones and omits some. The sample consists of 80,000 to 95,000 clones, 60% to 80% of them appearing once. Sequenced: uncultured baseline CD8+ T cells from peripheral blood mononuclear cells (PBMCs). The receptors shown here come from a male donor with HIV. Both conserved end residues are part of each CDR3. A D gene is named only where the DNA matches it firmly. Expanded clones are given a class, and other clones once, few, many or no size at all.

DNA	CDR3	D	size	V	J
TGTGCCTGGAACCTAGCTGGCACCGGGGAGCTGTTTTTT	CAWNLAGTGELFF	NA	NA	TRBV30	TRBJ2-2
TGTGCCAGCAGCCAAGGTAATTGGGATGAGCAGTTCTTC	CASSQGNWDEQFF	NA	NA	TRBV14	TRBJ2-1
TGTGCCAGCAGTGAAGCGCTTTCCGGGTCCTACGAGCAGTACTTC	CASSEALSGSYEQYF	NA	NA	TRBV2	TRBJ2-7
TGCGCCAGCAGCTCCGGCAGACTTGGGACTAGCGGGGGGATAAGCTCCTACAATGAGCAGTTCTTC	CASSSGRLGTSGGISSYNEQFF	TRBD2	few	TRBV5-1	TRBJ2-1
TGTGCCAGCAGCGTAGGGGGGCGCACCCGTGGAAACACCATATATTTT	CASSVGGRTRGNTIYF	NA	NA	TRBV9	TRBJ1-3
TGTGCCAGCAGTTTATCGGGGGCAATCGAGGGAAAACTGTTTTTT	CASSLSGAIEGKLFF	NA	NA	TRBV27	TRBJ1-4
TGTGCCTGGAGTGTAATCCAGGGCGAAAAACTGTTTTTT	CAWSVIQGEKLFF	NA	NA	TRBV30	TRBJ1-4
TGTGCCTGGAATCAGGGCAGCTCCTACAATGAGCAGTTCTTC	CAWNQGSSYNEQFF	NA	NA	TRBV30	TRBJ2-1
TGTGCCAGCAGTCCCTGGACAGGAGGCGCGGACACTGAAGCTTTCTTT	CASSPWTGGADTEAFF	TRBD1	NA	TRBV28	TRBJ1-1
TGCGCCAGCATTACAGGGGGAAGGTCGGGCGAGCAGTACTTC	CASITGGRSGEQYF	TRBD1	NA	TRBV10-1	TRBJ2-7
TGTGCCAGCAGTGACTTGGGGGCGAATCAGCCCCAGCATTTT	CASSDLGANQPQHF	NA	NA	TRBV25-1	TRBJ1-5
TGTGCCAGCAGCTTAAGGGAATCTAGCTCTGGAAACACCATATATTTT	CASSLRESSSGNTIYF	NA	once	TRBV11-2	TRBJ1-3
TGTGCCAGTAGTTTACAGGAATCTAGCACAGATACGCAGTATTTT	CASSLQESSTDTQYF	NA	NA	TRBV19	TRBJ2-3
TGTGCCAGCAGAACAGGGGGCGCGGGGAACACTGAAGCTTTCTTT	CASRTGGAGNTEAFF	TRBD1	NA	TRBV27	TRBJ1-1
TGTGCCAGCAGCGGACTGGGAGGTAATTCACCCCTCCACTTT	CASSGLGGNSPLHF	NA	NA	TRBV5-5	TRBJ1-6
TGTGCTAGTGGTTTGGTGGACAGGGGTACGTACGAGCAGTACTTC	CASGLVDRGTYEQYF	TRBD1	NA	TRBV12-5	TRBJ2-7
TGTGCCAGCAGTTCCAAACGGTTCGCCAGGGGAGGACAGGATGAAAAACTGTTTTTT	CASSSKRFARGGQDEKLFF	TRBD1	NA	TRBV27	TRBJ1-4
TGTGCCAGCTCACCTCTGGCCCTGGATGCCAGAACATTAACTGAAGCTTTCTTT	CASSPLALDARTLTEAFF	NA	NA	TRBV18	TRBJ1-1
TGTGCGAGCGCGACTTCGGCGGGCGGAGCTTTCTTT	CASATSAGGAFF	NA	NA	TRBV7-9	TRBJ1-1
TGTGCCAGCAGACCGACGCGGTCCTACGAGCAGTACTTC	CASRPTRSYEQYF	NA	NA	TRBV6-5	TRBJ2-7
TGTGCCAGCAGTTTCTATTGGGACTATGGCTACACCTTC	CASSFYWDYGYTF	NA	NA	TRBV28	TRBJ1-2
TGCGCCAGCAGCGCGGACAGGGGATCGAACACTGAAGCTTTCTTT	CASSADRGSNTEAFF	TRBD1	NA	TRBV5-1	TRBJ1-1
TGTGCCAGCAACCTACCCCCCCACGAGCAGTACTTC	CASNLPPHEQYF	NA	few	TRBV28	TRBJ2-7
TGTGCCAGCAGCTTAAGGCGGGGGGAGACCCAGTACTTC	CASSLRRGETQYF	TRBD2	NA	TRBV7-3	TRBJ2-5
TGTGCCATCAGTGAGGCCGACAGGGCTAAAGCTTTCTTT	CAISEADRAKAFF	TRBD1	NA	TRBV10-3	TRBJ1-1
TGTGCCAGCAGTGAACCGGACAGGGTTAGAGACGAGCAGTACTTC	CASSEPDRVRDEQYF	TRBD1	NA	TRBV6-1	TRBJ2-7
TGTGCCAGCAAGCGAGGGTCAGGGGAAAAACTGTTTTTT	CASKRGSGEKLFF	NA	few	TRBV6-5	TRBJ1-4
TGCGCCAGGGCGGGACAGAGCTCCTACGAGCAGTACTTC	CARAGQSSYEQYF	NA	once	TRBV10-1	TRBJ2-7
TGCGCCAGCAGCTTGGGGGGTTTGGAAAAACTGTTTTTT	CASSLGGLEKLFF	NA	NA	TRBV5-1	TRBJ1-4
TGTGCCAGCAGCTTCAGCAACACTGAAGCTTTCTTT	CASSFSNTEAFF	NA	few	TRBV13	TRBJ1-1
TGTGCCAGCTCCCTCCAAAGCGGGGGGGCCGTCGATACGCAGTATTTT	CASSLQSGGAVDTQYF	TRBD2	NA	TRBV18	TRBJ2-3
TGTGCCAGCAGCCTTAGGACTAGCGGGGACGGGCAGTACTTC	CASSLRTSGDGQYF	TRBD2	NA	TRBV5-4	TRBJ2-7
TGTGCCTGGAGTACTGACGAACCAGACTGGTTCTACGAGCAGTACTTC	CAWSTDEPDWFYEQYF	NA	NA	TRBV30	TRBJ2-7
TGTGCCAGCAGTGAATTAAGGGAAAAACTGTTTTTT	CASSELREKLFF	NA	few	TRBV25-1	TRBJ1-4
TGTGCCAGAAGCCCACACCGGGACAGGGGAGACACTGAAGCTTTCTTT	CARSPHRDRGDTEAFF	TRBD1	few	TRBV5-3	TRBJ1-1
TGTGCCAACGCCGAGGGACTAGCGGCAGATACGCAGTATTTT	CANAEGLAADTQYF	TRBD2	NA	TRBV5-4	TRBJ2-3
TGTGCCAGTAGTTGGACAGAGAACACTGAAGCTTTCTTT	CASSWTENTEAFF	NA	once	TRBV19	TRBJ1-1
TGTGCCAGCAGCTTAGGATTTGGGGAGACCCAGTACTTC	CASSLGFGETQYF	NA	NA	TRBV7-2	TRBJ2-5
TGTGCCTGGAGAAGGACAGGGGCTTACGAGCAGTACTTC	CAWRRTGAYEQYF	TRBD1	NA	TRBV30	TRBJ2-7
TGTGCCAGCAGTTTGGAGGGGGCAGGAACTGAAGCTTTCTTT	CASSLEGAGTEAFF	TRBD1	once	TRBV28	TRBJ1-1
TGTGCCAGCAGCTTGGGGGGACAGGGGGCTAACGAGCAGTACTTC	CASSLGGQGANEQYF	TRBD1	NA	TRBV5-8	TRBJ2-7
TGTGCCAGCTCACCACCCTTGGGCGGAGACACTGAAGCTTTCTTT	CASSPPLGGDTEAFF	NA	NA	TRBV18	TRBJ1-1
TGCGCCAGCAGCCAAGGTATAACAGCTAACACTGAAGCTTTCTTT	CASSQGITANTEAFF	NA	NA	TRBV4-1	TRBJ1-1
TGTGCCAGCAGTGATCTTAGCGGGAGGGATGAGCAGTTCTTC	CASSDLSGRDEQFF	TRBD2	NA	TRBV6-1	TRBJ2-1
TGCGCCAGCAGCTCCCGGGACAGGGGGGACTACAATGAGCAGTTCTTC	CASSSRDRGDYNEQFF	TRBD1	NA	TRBV5-1	TRBJ2-1
TGTGCCAGCAGCCCGGGTCTCGGGGATGGCTACACCTTC	CASSPGLGDGYTF	NA	NA	TRBV7-2	TRBJ1-2
TGCGCCAGCAGCTTGGCCTCAGATACGCAGTATTTT	CASSLASDTQYF	NA	NA	TRBV5-1	TRBJ2-3
TGTGCCAGCAGCATAGGACACGCCGGGGGCAACACTGAAGCTTTCTTT	CASSIGHAGGNTEAFF	NA	NA	TRBV7-3	TRBJ1-1
TGTGCCAGCGGTGTGACTAGCGGGAGGCCTGAGAACTTC	CASGVTSGRPENF	TRBD2	NA	TRBV7-3	TRBJ2-5